The 11 T cell receptor beta chains below all came from one sample that was sequenced in a study of blood T cell repertoires in COVID-19. Here immunoSEQ multiplex PCR was the method, and the copy in TCRdb shows in-frame clones only, minus some. The sample has 55,000 to 70,000 clones, around 89% seen once. Sequencing input: PBMCs or T cells enriched from blood (not recorded which). These receptors were collected from a woman aged 40 to 50 who had recovered from COVID-19.

This clone came up a few times. The rearrangement links TRBV11-3 to TRBJ2-3; 8 positions agree with TRBD2. Germline CDR1 and CDR2: SGHNT and YENEEA. There are 15 residues in the CDR3. V shed 5 bases and J 6 bases; nucleotides not matched to a gene: 10. As DNA, the CDR3 is TGTGCCAGCAGCCTGTTTAGCGGGGAGAGGGATACGCAGTATTTT. It specifies CASSLFSGERDTQYF.

This sequence joins TRBV4-1 and TRBJ2-1; D might be TRBD2 (6 bases). The CDR3 is 15 residues long. The V end was cut by 1 base, the J end by 6 bases, with 13 bases between. From germline, CDR1 is MGHRA and CDR2 YSYEKL. CDR3 loop: CASSQGTSFFNEQFF. CDR3 nucleotide sequence: TGCGCCAGCAGCCAAGGTACTAGCTTCTTCAATGAGCAGTTCTTC.

This chain uses TRBV9 with TRBJ2-1; 7 nucleotides line up with TRBD2. After removal of 2 bases from V and 1 base from J, the junction contained 6 bases not matched to a gene. The CDR3 contains 16 residues. Per the germline V gene, CDR1 is SGDLS and CDR2 is YYNGEE. In DNA, the CDR3 is TGTGCCAGCAGCGTGGGGCAAGCGGGGTCCTACAATGAGCAGTTCTTC. Residues: CASSVGQAGSYNEQFF.

This clone has a single count. Other nucleotide sequences in the sample specify the same CDR3. The rearrangement uses TRBV9 and TRBJ1-2, with 8 bases that match TRBD1. Trimming cost V 2 bases and J 3 bases; bases outside gene matches: 6. The CDR3 has 15 amino acids. Germline assignment: CDR1 SGDLS and CDR2 YYNGEE. The CDR3 sequence is CASSVTGERDYGYTF. Here the CDR3 DNA reads TGTGCCAGCAGCGTGACAGGGGAACGGGACTATGGCTACACCTTC.

The rearrangement uses TRBV19 and TRBJ2-1, with D tentatively TRBD2 (6 bases). The CDR3 sequence is 15 residues long. Germline V gene data show CDR1 as LNHDA and CDR2 as SQIVND (reference sequence). Trimming pared 7 bases from V and 5 bases from J, leaving 18 bases between. CDR3 protein: CASTQPGLLHNEQFF. The DNA for the CDR3 is TGTGCCAGTACCCAACCGGGACTGTTACACAATGAGCAGTTCTTC.

This clone was counted a single time. V gene TRBV10-1 combines with J gene TRBJ1-1, with 7 bases identical to TRBD1. The germline V gene has CDR1 WNHNN and CDR2 SYGVQD (reference sequence). This CDR3 has 14 residues. Germline trimming cut 6 bases from V and 4 bases from J; bases unmatched to any gene: 8. The CDR3 nucleotides are TGCGCCAGCAGGAAGGGGGCTTTATCCACTGAAGCTTTCTTT. Protein product: CASRKGALSTEAFF.

The CDR3 region has the DNA TGTGCCAGCAGCCAAGAAGGGACTTACTACAATGAGCAGTTCTTC. Protein product: CASSQEGTYYNEQFF. J is TRBJ2-1 and V is TRBV3-1 (or the pseudogene TRBV3-2), with D possibly matching TRBD2 (6 bases). V lost 0 bases and J 3 bases, leaving 9 bases between the germline ends. The CDR3 runs 15 residues. Germline V gives CDR1 LGHDT, CDR2 YNNKEL (reference sequence).

The chain employs TRBV7-9 and TRBJ2-1; 7 nucleotides line up with TRBD2. Germline V gene lookup returns CDR1 SEHNR and CDR2 FQNEAQ (reference sequence). This CDR3 has 16 amino acids. After removal of 4 bases from V and 2 bases from J, the junction contained 8 bases not matched to a gene. CDR3 nucleotides: TGTGCCAGCAGCTCAGTACCGGGGGGTGCCTACAATGAGCAGTTCTTC. Its protein is CASSSVPGGAYNEQFF.

This chain uses TRBV13 with TRBJ1-4; 10 positions agree with TRBD1. J gave up 8 bases and V 2 bases, and 8 bases lay outside the gene matches. Germline loops: CDR1 PRHDT, CDR2 FYEKMQ (reference sequence). This CDR3 is 16 amino acids long. Here the CDR3 reads CASSLRDRGLKEKLFF. The CDR3 nucleotides read TGTGCCAGCAGCTTAAGGGACAGGGGACTGAAGGAAAAACTGTTTTTT.

The chain joins TRBV2 to TRBJ1-1; D gene unclear. CDR3 length: 10 amino acids. Looked up from germline, CDR1 is SNHLY and CDR2 is FYNNEI. V lost 6 bases, J lost 10 bases, and 9 bases lay in between. As DNA, the CDR3 is TGTGCCAGCAGCAACTATCGAGCTTTCTTT. It encodes CASSNYRAFF.

This clone occurred many times. This chain links TRBV7-8 with TRBJ1-1, with D hard to call. Deletions cut 1 base from V and 7 bases from J, with 16 bases between. Germline CDR1 SGHVS, CDR2 FQNEAQ. The CDR3 has 15 amino acids. CDR3 in amino acids: CASSLVGLASSEAFF. CDR3 sequence (DNA): TGTGCCAGCAGCTTAGTCGGGTTAGCCTCTAGTGAAGCTTTCTTT. The variable domain in full, with the rest retrieved from reference TRBV7-8 and TRBJ1-1, is GAGVSQSPRYKVAKRGQDVALRCDPISGHVSLFWYQQALGQGPEFLTYFQNEAQLDKSGLPSDRFFAERPEGSVSTLKIQRTQQEDSAVYLCASSLVGLASSEAFFGQGTRLTVV.